This T cell receptor (beta chain) is from a study of cytomegalovirus exposure and HLA in healthy donors. A word on this clone: Antigen: not known.

The study's findings and limits: Researchers reported in a later analysis that common viral pathogens appeared linked to several top clusters.

The V gene's germline CDR1 is SEHNR and CDR2 FQNEAQ (reference sequence). The CDR3 has 13 amino acids. V was shortened by 3 bases and J by 9 bases, with 12 bases between the two germline ends. Amplification used 60 Vbeta primers and 13 Jbeta primers. Only in-frame clones appear in the TCRdb table, and some are missing; sequencing was by immunoSEQ multiplex PCR. The sample has under 150,000 clones, over 70% seen once. The clonotype originates from a woman aged 40-49 years in good health and CMV-seronegative. The specimen sequenced was PBMCs. The chain has TRBV7-9 and TRBJ2-1, with a tentative D call TRBD2 (6 bases). The CDR3 loop reads CASSFQDYLEQFF. The CDR3 DNA sequence: TGTGCCAGCAGCTTTCAGGACTATCTTGAGCAGTTCTTC.